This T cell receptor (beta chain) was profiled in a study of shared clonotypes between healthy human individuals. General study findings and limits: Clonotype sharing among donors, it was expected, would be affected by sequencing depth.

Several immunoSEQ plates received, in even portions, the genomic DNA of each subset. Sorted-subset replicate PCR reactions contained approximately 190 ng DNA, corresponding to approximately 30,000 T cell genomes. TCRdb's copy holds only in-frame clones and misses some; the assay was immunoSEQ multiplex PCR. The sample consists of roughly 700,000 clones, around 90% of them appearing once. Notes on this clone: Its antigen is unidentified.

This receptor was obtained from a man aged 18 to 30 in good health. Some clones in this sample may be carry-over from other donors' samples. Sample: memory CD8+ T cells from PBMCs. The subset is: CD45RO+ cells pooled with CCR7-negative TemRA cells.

DNA of the CDR3: TGTGCCAGCAGTGAATGGATTGGCGGGAGCGGCTCGAACACCGGGGAGCTGTTTTTT. Translated, it gives CASSEWIGGSGSNTGELFF. This chain connects TRBV6-1 to TRBJ2-2, with 7 positions matching TRBD2. V was clipped by 2 bases and J by 0 bases; unmatched bases: 12. Germline CDR1 and CDR2: MNHNS and SASEGT. The length of the CDR3 is 19 residues.